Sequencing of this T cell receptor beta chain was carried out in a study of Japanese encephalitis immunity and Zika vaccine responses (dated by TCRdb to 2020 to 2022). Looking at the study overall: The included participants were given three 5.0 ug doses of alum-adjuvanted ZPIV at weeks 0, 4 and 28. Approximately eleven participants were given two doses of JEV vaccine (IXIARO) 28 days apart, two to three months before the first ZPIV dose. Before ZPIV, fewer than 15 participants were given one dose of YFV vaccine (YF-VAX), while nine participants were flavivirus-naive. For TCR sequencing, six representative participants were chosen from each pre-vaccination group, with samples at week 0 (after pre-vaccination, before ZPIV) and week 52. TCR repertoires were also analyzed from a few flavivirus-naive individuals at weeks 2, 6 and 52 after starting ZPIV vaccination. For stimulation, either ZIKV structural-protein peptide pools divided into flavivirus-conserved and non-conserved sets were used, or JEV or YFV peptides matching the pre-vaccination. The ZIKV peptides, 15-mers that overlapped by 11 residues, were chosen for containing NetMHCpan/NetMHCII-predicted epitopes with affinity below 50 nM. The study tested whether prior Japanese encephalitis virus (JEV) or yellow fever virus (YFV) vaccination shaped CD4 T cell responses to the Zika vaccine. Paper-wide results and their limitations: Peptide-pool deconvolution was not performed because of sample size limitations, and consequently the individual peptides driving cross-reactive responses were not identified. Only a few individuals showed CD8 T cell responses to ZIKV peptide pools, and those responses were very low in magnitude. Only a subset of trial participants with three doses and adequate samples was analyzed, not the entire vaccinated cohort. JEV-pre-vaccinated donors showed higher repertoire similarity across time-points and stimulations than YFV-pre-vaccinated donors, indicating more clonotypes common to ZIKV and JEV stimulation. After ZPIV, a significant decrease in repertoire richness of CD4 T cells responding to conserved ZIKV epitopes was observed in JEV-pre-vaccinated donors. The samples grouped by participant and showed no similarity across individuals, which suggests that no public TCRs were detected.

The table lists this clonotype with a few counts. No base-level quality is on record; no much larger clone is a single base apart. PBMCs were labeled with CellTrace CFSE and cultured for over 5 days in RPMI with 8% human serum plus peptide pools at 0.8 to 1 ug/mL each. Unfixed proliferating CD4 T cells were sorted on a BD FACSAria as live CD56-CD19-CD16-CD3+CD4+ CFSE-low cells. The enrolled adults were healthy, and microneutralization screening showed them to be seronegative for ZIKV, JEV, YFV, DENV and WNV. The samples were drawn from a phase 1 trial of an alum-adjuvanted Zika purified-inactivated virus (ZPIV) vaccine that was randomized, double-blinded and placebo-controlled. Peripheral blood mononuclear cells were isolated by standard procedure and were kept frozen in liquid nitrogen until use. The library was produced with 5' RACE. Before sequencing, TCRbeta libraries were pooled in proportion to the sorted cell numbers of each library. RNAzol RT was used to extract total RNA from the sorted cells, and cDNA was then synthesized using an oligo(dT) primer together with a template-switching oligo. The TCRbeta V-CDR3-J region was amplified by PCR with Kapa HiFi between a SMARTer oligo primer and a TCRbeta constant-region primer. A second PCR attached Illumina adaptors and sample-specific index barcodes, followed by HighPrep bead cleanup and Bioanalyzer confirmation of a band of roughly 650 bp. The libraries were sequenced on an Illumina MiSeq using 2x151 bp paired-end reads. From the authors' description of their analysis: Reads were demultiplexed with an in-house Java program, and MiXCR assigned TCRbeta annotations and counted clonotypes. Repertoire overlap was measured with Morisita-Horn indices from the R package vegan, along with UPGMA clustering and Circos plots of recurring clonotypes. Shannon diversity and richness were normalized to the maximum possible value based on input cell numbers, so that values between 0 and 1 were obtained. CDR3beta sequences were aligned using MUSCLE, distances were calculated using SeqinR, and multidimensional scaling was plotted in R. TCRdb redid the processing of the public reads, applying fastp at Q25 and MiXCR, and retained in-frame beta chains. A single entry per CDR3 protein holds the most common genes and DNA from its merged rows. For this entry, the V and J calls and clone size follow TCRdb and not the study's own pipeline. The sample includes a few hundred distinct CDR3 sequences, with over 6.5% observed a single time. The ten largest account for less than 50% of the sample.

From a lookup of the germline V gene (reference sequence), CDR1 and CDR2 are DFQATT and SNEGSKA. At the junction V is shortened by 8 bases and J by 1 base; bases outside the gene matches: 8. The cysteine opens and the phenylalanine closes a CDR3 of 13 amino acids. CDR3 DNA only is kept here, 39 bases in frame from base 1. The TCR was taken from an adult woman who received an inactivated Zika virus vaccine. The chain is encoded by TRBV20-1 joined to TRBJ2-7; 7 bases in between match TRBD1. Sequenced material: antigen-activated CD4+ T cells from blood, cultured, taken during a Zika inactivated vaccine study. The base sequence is TGCAGTTTTTCCGGGACAGCGTCCTACGAGCAGTACTTC. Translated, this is CSFSGTASYEQYF.